The 17 T cell receptor beta chains presented below share a single source sample, sequenced in a study of neoadjuvant nivolumab and ipilimumab in lung cancer. TCRdb's copy holds only in-frame clones and misses some; the assay was immunoSEQ multiplex PCR. Counted here are 8,500 to 10,000 clones, approximately 77% occurring once; the ten biggest clones make up 7.5%. Specimen: tumor tissue, collected after neoadjuvant nivolumab, alone or with ipilimumab, at or shortly before surgery. The origin of the receptors is an adult with non-small cell lung cancer. Some clones in this sample may be carry-over from other donors' samples.

This chain uses TRBV4-1 with TRBJ2-7, with 7 positions matching TRBD2. In germline, CDR1 is MGHRA, CDR2 YSYEKL. CDR3 length: 19 residues. J lost 0 bases, V lost 3 bases, and 17 bases had no gene match. CDR3 coding DNA: TGCGCCAGCAGCCACCCGGGACTCAAAGCGGGACCTAGCTCCTACGAGCAGTACTTC. This codes for CASSHPGLKAGPSSYEQYF.

The chain couples TRBV5-1 to TRBJ1-2; 8 positions match TRBD1. CDR1 is SGHRS, CDR2 YFSETQ, per germline. V lost 2 bases and J lost 8; bases outside the gene matches: 5. This CDR3 has 13 residues. The CDR3 protein is CASSLTGGWGYTF. The CDR3 bases are TGCGCCAGCAGCTTAACAGGGGGTTGGGGCTACACCTTC.

The sample holds a few counts of this clone. The gene calls are TRBV28 and TRBJ1-5, with 11 nucleotides matching TRBD1. Trimming took 2 bases from V and 5 from J; bases not matched to a gene: 11. Germline CDR1 and CDR2: MDHEN and SYDVKM. This CDR3 spans 18 amino acids. Written as DNA, the CDR3 is TGTGCCAGCAGTTTAGGGGACAGGGGGTTAAGGCCATATCAGCCCCAGCATTTT. It is translated as CASSLGDRGLRPYQPQHF.

In this sample, this clone turned up once. V gene TRBV29-1 combines with J gene TRBJ2-5, with D perhaps TRBD1 (5 bases). V gave up 6 bases and J gave up 4 bases, with 18 bases separating them. The length of the CDR3 is 14 residues. Germline values: CDR1 SQVTM, CDR2 ANQGSEA. The CDR3 DNA reads as TGCAGCGTCGTACAGGCCCCCAGGCCAGAGACCCAGTACTTC. Protein sequence: CSVVQAPRPETQYF. Using reference TRBV29-1 and TRBJ2-5 for the parts outside the CDR3, the full variable domain is SAVISQKPSRDICQRGTSLTIQCQVDSQVTMMFWYRQQPGQSLTLIATANQGSEATYESGFVIDKFPISRPNLTFSTLTVSNMSPEDSSIYLCSVVQAPRPETQYFGPGTRLLVL.

The chain links TRBV5-1 to TRBJ2-3; D is undetermined. V was clipped by 1 base and J by 0 bases, with 3 bases between them. Germline V gene sequence: CDR1 SGHRS, CDR2 YFSETQ. The CDR3 is 13 amino acids. The CDR3 DNA reads as TGCGCCAGCAGCTTGATTAGCACAGATACGCAGTATTTT. It codes for CASSLISTDTQYF.

The chain links TRBV7-9 to TRBJ2-5; possibly TRBD2 for D (7 bases). This CDR3 has 15 residues. V lost 6 bases and J 4 bases, leaving 18 bases between the germline ends. Germline V gives CDR1 SEHNR, CDR2 FQNEAQ (reference sequence). The CDR3 nucleotides read TGTGCCAGCAGTCTTTTGGGGGGGGCCAGAGAGACCCAGTACTTC. This gives the protein CASSLLGGARETQYF. The variable domain in full, completed from reference TRBV7-9 and TRBJ2-5, reads DTGVSQNPRHKITKRGQNVTFRCDPISEHNRLYWYRQTLGQGPEFLTYFQNEAQLEKSRLLSDRFSAERPKGSFSTLEIQRTEQGDSAMYLCASSLLGGARETQYFGPGTRLLVL.

This rearrangement joins TRBV14 to TRBJ2-2, with no clear D. With 0 bases removed from V and 7 bases from J, the gap between germline ends came to 12 bases. Germline V gene sequence: CDR1 SGHDN, CDR2 FVKESK. CDR3 length: 15 residues. The CDR3 sequence is CASSQDMGIGGELFF. The DNA for the CDR3 is TGTGCCAGCAGCCAAGATATGGGGATAGGCGGGGAGCTGTTTTTT.

The count of this clone is one. The V call is TRBV7-2, the J call TRBJ2-3, with TRBD1 identical over 8 bases. Germline loops: CDR1 SGHTA, CDR2 FQGNSA. CDR3 size: 15 residues. V dropped 8 bases and J dropped 6; count of bases not matched to a gene: 13. The CDR3 sequence is CASSWTGTGADTQYF. CDR3 nucleotide sequence: TGTGCCAGCTCCTGGACAGGGACAGGTGCGGATACGCAGTATTTT. The whole variable domain, remainder taken from reference TRBV7-2 and TRBJ2-3, is GAGVSQSPSNKVTEKGKDVELRCDPISGHTALYWYRQSLGQGLEFLIYFQGNSAPDKSGLPSDRFSAERTGGSVSTLTIQRTQQEDSAVYLCASSWTGTGADTQYFGPGTRLTVL.

Only one count was recorded for this clone. V gene TRBV6-5 combines with J gene TRBJ1-2; possible D gene TRBD1, 5 bases. V dropped 6 bases and J dropped 0 bases, with 14 bases sitting between them. From germline, CDR1 is MNHEY and CDR2 SVGAGI. This CDR3 comprises 15 residues. DNA of the CDR3: TGTGCCAGCAGCCCCGGACACGGAGCTAACTATGGCTACACCTTC. Translated: CASSPGHGANYGYTF.

The V and J genes are TRBV5-1 and TRBJ2-2; no definite D call. CDR3 length equals 15 residues. The germline CDR1 and CDR2 sequences are SGHRS and YFSETQ. Between the trimmed V and J ends, which lost 3 bases and 2 bases, there was a span of 11 bases. The CDR3 sequence is CASSSIPDNTGELFF. CDR3 in DNA: TGCGCCAGCAGCTCTATACCCGATAACACCGGGGAGCTGTTTTTT.

This clone was picked up a small number of times. This chain links TRBV2 with TRBJ1-1; 9 bases line up with TRBD1. Germline V CDR1 and CDR2: SNHLY, FYNNEI. The CDR3 sequence is 15 residues long. The trim removed 6 bases at V and 1 base at J, leaving 6 bases unmatched. The CDR3 DNA reads as TGTGCCAGCAGCAACCCGGGACAGGGGAACACTGAAGCTTTCTTT. Translated: CASSNPGQGNTEAFF. Full variable domain (missing parts from reference TRBV2 and TRBJ1-1): EPEVTQTPSHQVTQMGQEVILRCVPISNHLYFYWYRQILGQKVEFLVSFYNNEISEKSEIFDDQFSVERPDGSNFTLKIRSTKLEDSAMYFCASSNPGQGNTEAFFGQGTRLTVV.

This chain connects TRBV10-2 to TRBJ2-3; 10 nucleotides line up with TRBD2. Trimming took 6 bases from V and 1 from J; bases not matched to a gene: 1. There are 14 residues in the CDR3. Germline loops: CDR1 WSHSY, CDR2 SAAADI. The CDR3 region is CASRGTSGTDTQYF. In DNA form, the CDR3 reads TGCGCCAGCAGAGGGACTAGCGGCACAGATACGCAGTATTTT.

V and J are TRBV7-9 and TRBJ2-7; TRBD1 aligns across 7 bases. CDR3 length: 15 amino acids. Trimming took 4 bases from V and 2 from J; bases not matched to a gene: 8. In germline, CDR1 is SEHNR, CDR2 FQNEAQ (reference sequence). The CDR3 nucleotides read TGTGCCAGCAGCTCCACAGGGGTACCCCCCTACGAGCAGTACTTC. Translated: CASSSTGVPPYEQYF.

The rearrangement uses TRBV11-3 and TRBJ2-7, with 8 positions matching TRBD2. The CDR3 is made up of 20 amino acids. Germline V CDR1 and CDR2: SGHNT, YENEEA. V trimming: 5 bases; J trimming: 6 bases; junction bases outside the gene matches: 27. Here the CDR3 reads CASSPPRGPFGIPGGLEQYF. Here the CDR3 DNA reads TGTGCCAGCAGCCCCCCCCGGGGCCCCTTTGGAATTCCGGGGGGGCTCGAGCAGTACTTC.

The chain is built from TRBV18 and TRBJ2-1; 12 nucleotides line up with TRBD2. The CDR3 is made up of 15 amino acids. Germline values: CDR1 KGHSH, CDR2 LQKENI. V trimming: 2 bases; J trimming: 9 bases; junction bases outside the gene matches: 5. CDR3 sequence reads: CASSPSSGRDGEQFF. In nucleotides, the CDR3 is TGTGCCAGCTCACCATCTAGCGGGAGGGATGGTGAGCAGTTCTTC.

About this clone: The junction departs from the called germline gene at one end, perhaps through a read error. This chain uses TRBV13 with TRBJ2-7; D is unclear. The CDR3 totals 12 residues. The germline V gene encodes CDR1 PRHDT and CDR2 FYEKMQ (reference sequence). CDR3 DNA: TGTGCCAGCAGCCTAGGTTCCTACGAGCAGTACTTC. It encodes CASSLGSYEQYF.

This clone was picked up a small number of times. This chain links TRBV5-6 with TRBJ2-2; the match to TRBD1 covers 7 bases. Germline CDR1 is SGHDT and CDR2 is YYEEEE. CDR3 length: 16 amino acids. V gave up 0 bases and J gave up 5 bases; unmatched junction bases: 7. CDR3: CASSLVSAGGTGELFF. The CDR3, as DNA: TGTGCCAGCAGCTTGGTATCGGCAGGGGGAACCGGGGAGCTGTTTTTT.